This T cell receptor (beta chain) was found in a study of molecular identifiers for immune sequencing clone quantification. CDR3 length: 18 residues. V was clipped by 0 bases and J by 2 bases; unmatched bases: 12. The germline V gene encodes CDR1 SGHRS and CDR2 YFSETQ. MiXCR, applied by TCRdb to the PCR reads, yields one record per CDR3 protein. The data hold about 630,000 distinct CDR3 sequences, with roughly 23% observed a single time. This clonotype was observed a few times. The clonotype was recovered from a human donor in good health. Some libraries in this study had Jurkat cell RNA spiked in. V gene TRBV5-1 combines with J gene TRBJ2-3; 7 nucleotides agree with TRBD1. The source material was naive CD8+ T cells from blood, with Jurkat cell RNA spiked in. Documented subset: FACS-sorted CD8+CD4-CCR7+CD45RA+ naive T cells. CDR3 amino acids: CASSLVVSGGANTDTQYF. CDR3 bases: TGCGCCAGCAGCTTGGTTGTGTCAGGGGGTGCAAACACAGATACGCAGTATTTT.